The entry below describes one T cell receptor beta chain. The sample comes from a study of T cell changes during pregnancy in multiple sclerosis. Some clones are missing from TCRdb's copy, which holds only in-frame ones; the method was immunoSEQ multiplex PCR. Among some 77,000 clones listed, around 90% were seen once. The sequenced sample was CD4+ T cells from peripheral blood mononuclear cells, obtained before pregnancy. The receptor was isolated from a female donor with multiple sclerosis, enrolled in a pregnancy study.

The CDR3 DNA reads TGCGCCAGCAGCTTGGGCAGAACGTCTGGAAACACCATATATTTT. This gives the protein CASSLGRTSGNTIYF. The chain is built from TRBV5-1 and TRBJ1-3; D is unresolved. V lost 0 bases and J lost 1, with 8 bases in between. The CDR3 loop spans 15 amino acids. Germline CDR1 reads SGHRS; CDR2 reads YFSETQ.